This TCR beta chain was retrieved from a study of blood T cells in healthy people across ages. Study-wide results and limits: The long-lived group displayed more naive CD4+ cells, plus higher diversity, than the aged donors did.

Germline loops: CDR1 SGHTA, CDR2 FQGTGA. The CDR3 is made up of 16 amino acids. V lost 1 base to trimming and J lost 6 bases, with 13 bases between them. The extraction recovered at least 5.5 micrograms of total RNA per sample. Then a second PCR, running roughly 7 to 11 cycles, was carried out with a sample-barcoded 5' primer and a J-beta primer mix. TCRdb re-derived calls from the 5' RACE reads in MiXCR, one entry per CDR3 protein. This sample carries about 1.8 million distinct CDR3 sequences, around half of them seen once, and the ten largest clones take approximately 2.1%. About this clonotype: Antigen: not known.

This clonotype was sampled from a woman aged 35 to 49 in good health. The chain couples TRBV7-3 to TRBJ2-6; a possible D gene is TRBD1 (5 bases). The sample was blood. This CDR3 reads CASSLKGAREANVLTF. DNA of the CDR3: TGTGCCAGCAGCTTAAAAGGGGCGCGTGAGGCCAACGTCCTGACTTTC.